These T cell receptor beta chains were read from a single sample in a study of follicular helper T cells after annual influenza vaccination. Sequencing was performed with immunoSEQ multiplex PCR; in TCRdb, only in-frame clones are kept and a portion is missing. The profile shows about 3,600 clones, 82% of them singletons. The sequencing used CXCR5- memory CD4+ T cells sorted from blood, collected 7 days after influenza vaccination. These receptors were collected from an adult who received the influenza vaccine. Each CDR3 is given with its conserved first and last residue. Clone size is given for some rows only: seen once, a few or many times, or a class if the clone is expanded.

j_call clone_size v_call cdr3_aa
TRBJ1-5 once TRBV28 CASSFGAYQPQHF
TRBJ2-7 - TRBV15 CATSRDLAQGNAYEQYF
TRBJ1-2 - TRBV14 CASSPLGGFDYGYTF
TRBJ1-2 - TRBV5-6 CASSLAGGSGYTF
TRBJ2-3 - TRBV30 CAWSVRTPPDTQYF
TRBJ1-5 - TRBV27 CASRPFSQSNQPQHF
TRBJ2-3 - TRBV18 CASSGLAGGLDTQYF
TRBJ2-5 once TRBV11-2 CASSLTWTQQETQYF
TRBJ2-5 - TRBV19 CASIRDSQETQYF
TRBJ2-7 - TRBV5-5 CASSSTYSYEQYF
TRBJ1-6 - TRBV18 CASSPLEQANSPLHF
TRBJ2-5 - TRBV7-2 CASSSGLAGGQETQYF
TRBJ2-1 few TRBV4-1 CASSQRVPSGEQFF
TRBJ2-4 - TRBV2 CASSHLKAKNIQYF
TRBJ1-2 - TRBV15 CATSRGWGIGLDGYTF
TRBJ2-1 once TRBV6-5 CASSPSGATYNEQFF
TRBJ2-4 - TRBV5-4 CASSLVQGPSKNIQYF
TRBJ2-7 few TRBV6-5 CASSSGTASYEQYF
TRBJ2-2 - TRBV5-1 CASSLGDVSTGELFF
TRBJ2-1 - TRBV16 CASSQSRGGLSYNEQFF
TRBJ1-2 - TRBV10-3 CAISESTGSGGYTF
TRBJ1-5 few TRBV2 CASSGVGQPQHF
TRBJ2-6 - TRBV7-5 CARKGRQSRANVLTF
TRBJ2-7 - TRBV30 CAWWKGAYEQYF
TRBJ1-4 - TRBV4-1 CASQNPEDLGEKLFF
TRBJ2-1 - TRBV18 CASSPGGARSSYNEQFF
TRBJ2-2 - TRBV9 CASSPMGLAKNTGELFF
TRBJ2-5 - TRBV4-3 CASSQDLLRGRETQYF
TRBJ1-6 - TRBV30 CAWKSASSYNSPLHF
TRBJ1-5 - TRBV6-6 CASSFHRDRGNQPQHF
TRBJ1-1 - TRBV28 CASSLPHRYGGDTEAFF
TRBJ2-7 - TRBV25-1 CASSRGLSYEQYF
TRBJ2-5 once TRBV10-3 CAIGTEVKTQYF
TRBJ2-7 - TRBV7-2 CASSVRTSETYEQYF
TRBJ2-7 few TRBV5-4 CASSLAGTGVYEQYF
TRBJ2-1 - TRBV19 CASSIIQDNEQFF
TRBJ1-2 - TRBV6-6 CASSPDIYGYTF
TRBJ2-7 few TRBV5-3 CARSAGTFYYEQYF
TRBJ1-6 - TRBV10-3 CASGPHDNSPLHF
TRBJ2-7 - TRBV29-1 CSVEALTGQYF
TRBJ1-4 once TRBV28 CASRSVPNEKLFF
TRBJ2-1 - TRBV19 CASKRDRGYNEQFF
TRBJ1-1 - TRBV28 CASSSLRGRNTEAFF
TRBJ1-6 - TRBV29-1 CSVGDGLDSPLHF
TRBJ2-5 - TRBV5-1 CASSLEGTSGGTQYF
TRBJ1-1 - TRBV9 CASSVRPLNTEAFF
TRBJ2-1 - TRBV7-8 CASSLAAGNNEQFF
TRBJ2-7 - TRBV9 CASSAQGWYSYEQYF
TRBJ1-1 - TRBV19 CASSSGQGAEAFF
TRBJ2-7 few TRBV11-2 CASSLGSSPIYEQYF
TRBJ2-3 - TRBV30 CAWSFGTGGPDTQYF
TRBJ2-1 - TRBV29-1 CSVSNRDEQFF
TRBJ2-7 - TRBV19 CASSSFPRSYEQYF
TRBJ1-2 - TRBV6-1 CASRPLGQGYYGYTF
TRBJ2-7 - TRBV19 CASSMGLASSYEQYF
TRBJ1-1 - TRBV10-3 CATRQGTEAFF
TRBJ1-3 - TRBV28 CASSFRDSYSGNTIYF
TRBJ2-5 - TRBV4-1 CASRKAWDEKQTQYF
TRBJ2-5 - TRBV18 CASSPAGGKETQYF
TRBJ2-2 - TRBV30 CAWTSRAPGELFF